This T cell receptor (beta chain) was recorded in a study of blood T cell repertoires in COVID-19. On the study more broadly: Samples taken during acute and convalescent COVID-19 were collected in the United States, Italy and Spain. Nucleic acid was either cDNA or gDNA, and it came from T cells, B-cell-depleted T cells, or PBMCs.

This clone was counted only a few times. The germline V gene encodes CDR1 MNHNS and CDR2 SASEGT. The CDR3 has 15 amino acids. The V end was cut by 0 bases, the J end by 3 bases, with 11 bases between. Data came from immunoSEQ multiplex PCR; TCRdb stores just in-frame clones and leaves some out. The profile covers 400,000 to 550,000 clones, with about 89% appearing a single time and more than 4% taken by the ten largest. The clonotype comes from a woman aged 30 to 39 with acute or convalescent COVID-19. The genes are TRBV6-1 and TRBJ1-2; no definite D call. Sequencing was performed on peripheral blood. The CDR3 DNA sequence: TGTGCCAGCAGTGAAGCGGCGTACAGAGACTATGGCTACACCTTC. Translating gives CASSEAAYRDYGYTF.